These 21 T cell receptor beta chains were all obtained from the same sample, sequenced in a study of Ad26.COV2.S vaccination and SARS-CoV-2 variants. Treatment in this sample: around 19 received Ad26.COV2.S at low or high dose, single or two shots; about 5 received placebo; per-sample allocation not given. Day 63 after the first vaccine or placebo injection was the time point for sampling. Assay: immunoSEQ multiplex PCR; the TCRdb copy retains only in-frame clones and omits some. The sample has just over 350,000 clones, roughly 85% seen once; the top ten hold less than 4%. This material consisted of peripheral blood, taken in a trial of Ad26.COV2.S vaccine versus placebo. The receptors derive from a person aged 18-60 years who received the Ad26.COV2.S COVID-19 vaccine or a placebo.

J is TRBJ2-7 and V is TRBV10-1; tentatively, D is TRBD1 (6 bases). Germline assignment: CDR1 WNHNN and CDR2 SYGVQD (reference sequence). The CDR3 loop spans 14 amino acids. Trimming removed 3 bases at V and 5 bases at J, with 14 bases between. The CDR3 DNA reads as TGCGCCAGCAGTGACCTCAGGGGCGCGGACGAGCAGTACTTC. Its translation: CASSDLRGADEQYF.

The chain joins TRBV19 to TRBJ2-5; weak D call: TRBD2 (7 bases). Trimming shortened V by 4 bases and J by 1 base, and 13 bases separated the two germline ends. The CDR3 runs to 15 residues. CDR1 LNHDA and CDR2 SQIVND come from the germline V gene (reference sequence). CDR3 coding DNA: TGTGCCAGTAGTAATTGGCGGGGGCCCCAAGAGACCCAGTACTTC. Translation: CASSNWRGPQETQYF.

This chain joins TRBV5-5 and TRBJ1-2; D uncertain. Trimming removed 6 bases at V and 5 bases at J, with 11 bases between. The CDR3 runs 12 residues. The germline CDR1 and CDR2 sequences are SGHKS and YYEKEE (reference sequence). The CDR3, as DNA: TGTGCCAGCATTTCGCGGACTTATGGCTACACCTTC. As protein: CASISRTYGYTF.

The chain links TRBV6-2 or TRBV6-3 to TRBJ2-7, with 10 bases aligning to TRBD2. Looked up from germline, CDR1 is MNHEY and CDR2 is SVGEGT. This CDR3 has 18 residues. V lost 4 bases, J lost 0 bases, and 12 bases stayed unmatched. This CDR3 is CASSWEFRGTSASYEQYF. CDR3 sequence (DNA): TGTGCCAGCAGTTGGGAATTTCGCGGGACTAGCGCCTCCTACGAGCAGTACTTC.

V is TRBV5-1 and J is TRBJ2-1; D is unclear. This CDR3 is 13 amino acids long. CDR1 is SGHRS and CDR2 is YFSETQ in the germline V gene. Trimming removed 4 bases at V and 4 bases at J, with 9 bases between. The CDR3 reads CASSTDRYNEQFF. The DNA of the CDR3 is TGCGCCAGCAGCACGGATCGATACAATGAGCAGTTCTTC. Supplemented by reference TRBV5-1 and TRBJ2-1, the full variable domain reads KAGVTQTPRYLIKTRGQQVTLSCSPISGHRSVSWYQQTPGQGLQFLFEYFSETQRNKGNFPGRFSGRQFSNSRSEMNVSTLELGDSALYLCASSTDRYNEQFFGPGTRLTVL.

V usage is TRBV11-2 and J usage is TRBJ2-3, with D possibly TRBD2 on 5 matching bases. The ends were cut back, 6 bases at V and 3 bases at J, with 19 bases in the middle. The germline gives CDR1 SGHAT, CDR2 FQNNGV. CDR3 size: 16 residues. The CDR3 here is CASSTNPLGETDTQYF. CDR3 bases: TGTGCCAGCAGTACAAATCCTCTTGGGGAGACAGATACGCAGTATTTT.

This rearrangement joins TRBV15 to TRBJ2-7, with TRBD1 identical over 8 bases. Germline CDR1 reads LNHNV; CDR2 reads YYDKDF (reference sequence). There are 16 residues in the CDR3. Trimming cost V 2 bases and J 6 bases; bases outside gene matches: 12. CDR3 in amino acids: CATSRPGTGPGGEQYF. CDR3 sequence (DNA): TGTGCCACCAGCAGACCCGGGACAGGTCCCGGCGGCGAGCAGTACTTC. The entire variable domain, with the rest obtained from reference TRBV15 and TRBJ2-7, is as follows: DAMVIQNPRYQVTQFGKPVTLSCSQTLNHNVMYWYQQKSSQAPKLLFHYYDKDFNNEADTPDNFQSRRPNTSFCFLDIRSPGLGDTAMYLCATSRPGTGPGGEQYFGPGTRLTVT.

CDR3 sequence (DNA): TGCGCCAGCAGCCAAGCCAGGTGGGGACCGGGAGGGAAGGTGGATGAGCAGTACTTC. Translating gives CASSQARWGPGGKVDEQYF. This chain links TRBV4-1 with TRBJ2-7; 8 bases fit TRBD2. The CDR3 totals 19 residues. Germline lookup yields CDR1 MGHRA and CDR2 YSYEKL. J lost 7 bases, V lost 1 base, and 21 bases had no gene match.

This chain joins TRBV14 and TRBJ1-3, with 9 bases fitting TRBD1. V was pared by 5 bases and J by 3 bases, with 5 bases of the junction left unmatched. CDR1 and CDR2 from the germline V gene are SGHDN and FVKESK. The CDR3 sequence is 15 residues long. The chain's CDR3 is CASSTRDRVGNTIYF. The DNA for the CDR3 is TGTGCCAGCAGCACCCGGGACAGGGTTGGAAACACCATATATTTT.

This clone was observed a few times. The genes are TRBV6-5 and TRBJ2-2; no reliable D call. This CDR3 has 12 amino acids. The germline gives CDR1 MNHEY, CDR2 SVGAGI. V gave up 6 bases and J gave up 10 bases, with 12 bases separating them. CDR3 DNA: TGTGCCAGCAGGAATCAAGGTTTGGAGCTGTTTTTT. Protein product: CASRNQGLELFF.

The rearrangement joins TRBV27 to TRBJ2-1; D gene ambiguous. Germline lookup yields CDR1 MNHEY and CDR2 SMNVEV (reference sequence). CDR3 length: 12 amino acids. V lost 2 bases, J lost 10 bases, and 9 bases lay in between. The CDR3 reads CASSLKGIEQFF. The CDR3 DNA is TGTGCCAGCAGTTTAAAGGGCATCGAGCAGTTCTTC.

The V and J genes are TRBV2 and TRBJ1-1; D remains unclear. The germline V and J ends were trimmed by 7 bases and 0 bases, with 12 bases remaining between them. This CDR3 is built from 14 residues. CDR1 and CDR2 from the germline V gene are SNHLY and FYNNEI. The CDR3, as DNA: TGTGCCAGCACAAGACAAACGATGAACACTGAAGCTTTCTTT. This gives the protein CASTRQTMNTEAFF.

Only one count was recorded for this clone. V usage is TRBV5-6 and J usage is TRBJ2-3; maybe TRBD2 (5 bases). Looked up from germline, CDR1 is SGHDT and CDR2 is YYEEEE. The CDR3 sequence is 15 residues long. V was pared by 0 bases and J by 6 bases, with 14 bases between. CDR3 residues: CASSLAGVPGDTQYF. DNA of the CDR3: TGTGCCAGCAGCTTGGCCGGGGTACCGGGGGATACGCAGTATTTT.

V gene TRBV29-1 combines with J gene TRBJ2-7; the match to TRBD1 covers 9 bases. Losses at the gene ends were 4 bases for V and 5 bases for J; bases not matched to a gene: 15. This CDR3 is 16 amino acids long. Germline-derived CDR1 and CDR2 are SQVTM and ANQGSEA. The CDR3 DNA is TGCAGCGTTGGGGATACCGGGACAGGGAGCGGGAACGAGCAGTACTTC. As protein: CSVGDTGTGSGNEQYF.

CDR3 nucleotides: TGCAGTGCTAGTGAAGGCCCTTCCTACGAGCAGTACTTC. Its translation: CSASEGPSYEQYF. The chain employs TRBV20-1 and TRBJ2-7; no reliable D call. This CDR3 spans 13 amino acids. From germline, CDR1 is DFQATT and CDR2 SNEGSKA (reference sequence). Trimming took off 3 bases at V and 1 base at J, with 10 bases between the two ends.

The chain couples TRBV10-2 to TRBJ2-2; the D gene is possibly TRBD1 (6 bases). The CDR3 is made up of 14 amino acids. Germline V lookup: CDR1 WSHSY, CDR2 SAAADI. V was cut by 6 bases and J by 1 base, with 9 bases left in between. In DNA, the CDR3 is TGCGCCAGCAGACCGGGACAGAACACCGGGGAGCTGTTTTTT. Translated, it gives CASRPGQNTGELFF.

This clone has a single count. The rearrangement uses TRBV5-6 and TRBJ2-1; D gene uncertain. The germline V gene encodes CDR1 SGHDT and CDR2 YYEEEE. Trimming stripped 4 bases from V and 2 bases from J, with 16 bases between. The CDR3 length is 16 residues. CDR3 nucleotide sequence: TGTGCCAGCAGCCCCTCGACCGCGGCGGCCTACAATGAGCAGTTCTTC. Amino acid sequence: CASSPSTAAAYNEQFF.

The chain couples TRBV6-5 to TRBJ2-7, with D unclear. CDR3 size: 13 residues. Trimming took off 4 bases at V and 2 bases at J, with 9 bases between the two ends. CDR1 and CDR2 from the germline V gene are MNHEY and SVGAGI. Here the CDR3 DNA reads TGTGCCAGCAGTTCTAGACTTACCTACGAGCAGTACTTC. Protein: CASSSRLTYEQYF.

The chain recombines TRBV14 with TRBJ1-2; 11 positions agree with TRBD1. Per the germline V gene, CDR1 is SGHDN and CDR2 is FVKESK. J lost 8 bases, V lost 5 bases, and 7 bases had no gene match. CDR3 length: 14 residues. Written as DNA, the CDR3 is TGTGCCAGCAGCTGGACAGGGGGCGGTTTGGGCTACACCTTC. Its protein is CASSWTGGGLGYTF.

V gene TRBV6-5 combines with J gene TRBJ1-2; D call uncertain. Germline V gene lookup returns CDR1 MNHEY and CDR2 SVGAGI. V shed 2 bases and J shed 7 bases, with 11 bases lying between them. This CDR3 has 13 residues. CDR3 nucleotides: TGTGCCAGCAGTTACCCAGGTGGCGCTGGCTACACCTTC. Translated: CASSYPGGAGYTF.

This chain joins TRBV10-3 and TRBJ2-7; D might be TRBD2 (5 bases). Trimming stripped 3 bases from V and 4 bases from J, with 13 bases between. There are 14 residues in the CDR3. The germline V gene encodes CDR1 ENHRY and CDR2 SYGVKD. The CDR3 coding sequence is TGTGCCATCAGTGACGTGGGAGTGGGTTACGAGCAGTACTTC. As protein: CAISDVGVGYEQYF.